This is a list of T cell receptor beta chains from one sample in a study of regulatory T cells in long-lasting Graves disease. Via MiXCR, TCRdb re-called the multiplex PCR reads, giving one row per CDR3 protein. Of a few hundred thousand distinct CDR3 sequences detected, 20% to 25% appear once; the ten largest clones hold about an eighth. This material consisted of peripheral blood mononuclear cells (PBMCs), taken when the disease was refractory, from a patient treated with antithyroid drugs. These receptors were taken from a female donor with Graves disease. The CDR3 runs from the conserved cysteine through the conserved F or W. Each record gives: J gene, D gene, V gene, clone size, CDR3 DNA, CDR3 protein. A D gene is named only where the DNA matches it firmly. Rows give clone size only sometimes, using once, few, many, or a class for an expanded clone.

TRBJ2-6,NA,TRBV19,many,TGTGCCAGTAGTATGGCACCCGGGGCCAACGTCCTGACTTTC,CASSMAPGANVLTF
TRBJ2-5,TRBD2,TRBV7-9,NA,TGTGCCAGCAGCCTCAGATCTAGCGGGAGGGCGGAAGAGACCCAGTACTTC,CASSLRSSGRAEETQYF
TRBJ1-2,NA,TRBV27,many,TGTGCCAGCAGACTAGAAACAGGGAAGTATGGCTACACCTTC,CASRLETGKYGYTF
TRBJ2-1,NA,TRBV7-2,NA,TGTGCCAGCAGCATGGTAGTCGGCTACAATGAGCAGTTCTTC,CASSMVVGYNEQFF
TRBJ2-1,TRBD1,TRBV7-9,NA,TGTGCCAGCAGCCCCCGGGACAGGGTACCCGAGCAGTTCTTC,CASSPRDRVPEQFF
TRBJ1-5,NA,TRBV11-2,many,TGTGCCAGCAGCTTAGACGGGCCGAATCAGCCCCAGCATTTT,CASSLDGPNQPQHF
TRBJ2-2,NA,TRBV6-6,NA,TGTGCCAGCAGTTACTCGGTCTCGGATACCGGGGAGCTGTTTTTT,CASSYSVSDTGELFF
TRBJ1-1,NA,TRBV28,many,TGTGCCAGCAGGACAGGTCAGAACACTGAAGCTTTCTTT,CASRTGQNTEAFF
TRBJ2-7,TRBD1,TRBV4-3,NA,TGCGCCAGCAGCCGCCGACAGGGCTACGAGCAGTACTTC,CASSRRQGYEQYF
TRBJ1-5,NA,TRBV7-8,many,TGTGCCAGCAGCACCCAGTTGAGCAATCAGCCCCAGCATTTT,CASSTQLSNQPQHF
TRBJ2-7,TRBD1,TRBV20-1,many,TGCAGTGCAGAAAACAGGGGTAATGTTTTCTACGAGCAGTACTTC,CSAENRGNVFYEQYF
TRBJ2-5,TRBD1,TRBV12-3/TRBV12-4,many,TGTGCCAGCAGCCGACAGGGGAGCCAAGAGACCCAGTACTTC,CASSRQGSQETQYF